These T cell receptor beta chains were read from a single sample in a study of blood T cell repertoires in COVID-19. Libraries were prepared by immunoSEQ multiplex PCR; TCRdb keeps only in-frame clonotypes and omits some of them. Here the sample spans some 260,000 clones, roughly 85% being singletons. Sequenced: peripheral blood. The origin of the receptors is a woman aged 18 to 35 with acute or convalescent COVID-19. CDR3s include the opening cysteine and the closing phenylalanine or tryptophan. D genes are given only for firm matches. Some rows mark clone size as missing; the rest say once, few, many or name a class of expanded clone.

CDR3 DNA: TGCGCCAGCAGCCAAGCTTTCGGTGGAACTAATGAAAAACTGTTTTTT; CDR3 protein: CASSQAFGGTNEKLFF; J gene: TRBJ1-4; D gene: NA; V gene: TRBV4-3; clone size: NA
CDR3 DNA: TGTGCCCTAGCGGACTCGAACACCGGGGAGCTGTTTTTT; CDR3 protein: CALADSNTGELFF; J gene: TRBJ2-2; D gene: TRBD2; V gene: TRBV19; clone size: few
CDR3 DNA: TGTGCCAGCAGCTACCTCCCCGGGACAGGGGTGGGTACTGAAGCTTTCTTT; CDR3 protein: CASSYLPGTGVGTEAFF; J gene: TRBJ1-1; D gene: TRBD1; V gene: TRBV28; clone size: NA
CDR3 DNA: TGTGCCAGCAGTTACCCAGCCTTCGGTAGCGGGACCTACAATGAGCAGTTCTTC; CDR3 protein: CASSYPAFGSGTYNEQFF; J gene: TRBJ2-1; D gene: TRBD2; V gene: TRBV6-2/TRBV6-3; clone size: once
CDR3 DNA: TGTGCCAGTAGTATATGGACGGGACTAGCGGGAGTAAGGACCGGGGAGCTGTTTTTT; CDR3 protein: CASSIWTGLAGVRTGELFF; J gene: TRBJ2-2; D gene: TRBD2; V gene: TRBV19; clone size: NA
CDR3 DNA: TGTGCCAGCAGTCTAACCCCGGGACTAGCGGGAGGAGATACGCAGTATTTT; CDR3 protein: CASSLTPGLAGGDTQYF; J gene: TRBJ2-3; D gene: TRBD2; V gene: TRBV28; clone size: NA
CDR3 DNA: TGCAGCGTTGAGCCAGAAACAGATACGCAGTATTTT; CDR3 protein: CSVEPETDTQYF; J gene: TRBJ2-3; D gene: NA; V gene: TRBV29-1; clone size: NA
CDR3 DNA: TGCAGCGTCCAGGCTTATAGCAATCAGCCCCAGCATTTT; CDR3 protein: CSVQAYSNQPQHF; J gene: TRBJ1-5; D gene: NA; V gene: TRBV29-1; clone size: NA
CDR3 DNA: TGTGCCAGCCGTCACGACAGGGGGCGGACCGGGGAGCTGTTTTTT; CDR3 protein: CASRHDRGRTGELFF; J gene: TRBJ2-2; D gene: TRBD1; V gene: TRBV6-6; clone size: NA
CDR3 DNA: TGCGCCAGCAGCTTGACAGCCGTCTATGGCTACACCTTC; CDR3 protein: CASSLTAVYGYTF; J gene: TRBJ1-2; D gene: NA; V gene: TRBV5-1; clone size: NA
CDR3 DNA: TGTGCCACCAGTGGGACGGACAGGGGGGACTATGGCTACACCTTC; CDR3 protein: CATSGTDRGDYGYTF; J gene: TRBJ1-2; D gene: TRBD1; V gene: TRBV24-1; clone size: few
CDR3 DNA: TGTGCCAGCAGTCCAATGGGGACAGCCTCCTACGAGCAGTACTTC; CDR3 protein: CASSPMGTASYEQYF; J gene: TRBJ2-7; D gene: TRBD1; V gene: TRBV6-5; clone size: once
CDR3 DNA: TGTGCCAGCAGCCAAGCCCTCTTGACAGCAAATGAAGCTTTCTTT; CDR3 protein: CASSQALLTANEAFF; J gene: TRBJ1-1; D gene: NA; V gene: TRBV3-1/TRBV3-2; clone size: NA
CDR3 DNA: TGTGCCAGCAGCGTAAACTCAGGTTGGAACACTGAAGCTTTCTTT; CDR3 protein: CASSVNSGWNTEAFF; J gene: TRBJ1-1; D gene: NA; V gene: TRBV9; clone size: few
CDR3 DNA: TGCGCCAGCAGCCAAGACGCCGGGCAGGGTGTTGTCTACGAGCAGTACTTC; CDR3 protein: CASSQDAGQGVVYEQYF; J gene: TRBJ2-7; D gene: NA; V gene: TRBV4-3; clone size: NA
CDR3 DNA: TGCGCCAGCAGCCAAGAAGTTGGGGGGGCTGGAAACACCATATATTTT; CDR3 protein: CASSQEVGGAGNTIYF; J gene: TRBJ1-3; D gene: NA; V gene: TRBV4-3; clone size: NA
CDR3 DNA: TGTGCCAGCAGCGCCTTAGCGGGAGCTTACAATGAGCAGTTCTTC; CDR3 protein: CASSALAGAYNEQFF; J gene: TRBJ2-1; D gene: TRBD2; V gene: TRBV9; clone size: NA
CDR3 DNA: TGTGCCAGCAGCTTAGTGCCGGGAGGGGAGTACAATGAGCAGTTCTTC; CDR3 protein: CASSLVPGGEYNEQFF; J gene: TRBJ2-1; D gene: TRBD2; V gene: TRBV7-6; clone size: NA
CDR3 DNA: TGTGCCAGCAGGGACAGGGAAGGAGAGAGCTCTGGAAACACCATATATTTT; CDR3 protein: CASRDREGESSGNTIYF; J gene: TRBJ1-3; D gene: TRBD1; V gene: TRBV28; clone size: NA
CDR3 DNA: TGCGCCAGCAGCCCACCAGGGACAGCCGCTTGGGGCTACACCTTC; CDR3 protein: CASSPPGTAAWGYTF; J gene: TRBJ1-2; D gene: TRBD1; V gene: TRBV5-1; clone size: few
CDR3 DNA: TGTGCCAGCGGTCGGGGACAGGGGGCGCGTGGCTACACCTTC; CDR3 protein: CASGRGQGARGYTF; J gene: TRBJ1-2; D gene: TRBD1; V gene: TRBV28; clone size: NA
CDR3 DNA: TGTGCCAGCAGTTTCCCTCTCAGGGGGCGCACCTACGAGCAGTACTTC; CDR3 protein: CASSFPLRGRTYEQYF; J gene: TRBJ2-7; D gene: TRBD1; V gene: TRBV28; clone size: NA
CDR3 DNA: TGCGCCAGCAGCTACCAACAGGGTAGGGAGACCCAGTACTTC; CDR3 protein: CASSYQQGRETQYF; J gene: TRBJ2-5; D gene: NA; V gene: TRBV5-1; clone size: NA
CDR3 DNA: TGCAGCGCGGGACACCCGTCCTACAATGAGCAGTTCTTC; CDR3 protein: CSAGHPSYNEQFF; J gene: TRBJ2-1; D gene: NA; V gene: TRBV29-1; clone size: NA
CDR3 DNA: TGCGCCAGCAGCCAGGACGGGGGATTCTATGGCTACACCTTC; CDR3 protein: CASSQDGGFYGYTF; J gene: TRBJ1-2; D gene: NA; V gene: TRBV4-3; clone size: NA
CDR3 DNA: TGTGCCAGCAGCTTGGGACTAGCGGGCGGGGAGACCCAGTACTTC; CDR3 protein: CASSLGLAGGETQYF; J gene: TRBJ2-5; D gene: TRBD2; V gene: TRBV13; clone size: NA
CDR3 DNA: TGCGCCAGCAGCCAAGATCTTCGGGTAGCGGTGTACAATGAGCAGTTCTTC; CDR3 protein: CASSQDLRVAVYNEQFF; J gene: TRBJ2-1; D gene: NA; V gene: TRBV4-3; clone size: once
CDR3 DNA: TGTGCCAGCAGTTACGGGCAGCTCAACGAGCAGTACTTC; CDR3 protein: CASSYGQLNEQYF; J gene: TRBJ2-7; D gene: NA; V gene: TRBV6-5; clone size: NA
CDR3 DNA: TGTGCCAGCAGCTTCGCAGGGTTTGGGACCCAGTACTTC; CDR3 protein: CASSFAGFGTQYF; J gene: TRBJ2-5; D gene: NA; V gene: TRBV5-6; clone size: NA
CDR3 DNA: TGTGCCAGCAGCTCCTACAGGGATCAGCCCCAGCATTTT; CDR3 protein: CASSSYRDQPQHF; J gene: TRBJ1-5; D gene: NA; V gene: TRBV7-2; clone size: NA
CDR3 DNA: TGCAGTGCTAGTCCCGGACTTAGTGCAGGGACCCAGTACTTC; CDR3 protein: CSASPGLSAGTQYF; J gene: TRBJ2-5; D gene: NA; V gene: TRBV20-1; clone size: NA
CDR3 DNA: TGTGCCATCAGTGCCAGCTACGAGCAGTACTTC; CDR3 protein: CAISASYEQYF; J gene: TRBJ2-7; D gene: NA; V gene: TRBV10-3; clone size: NA
CDR3 DNA: TGTGCCAGCAGCCAAGATAAAACGGGAGGGATTTCCGGGGAGCTGTTTTTT; CDR3 protein: CASSQDKTGGISGELFF; J gene: TRBJ2-2; D gene: TRBD2; V gene: TRBV3-1/TRBV3-2; clone size: NA
CDR3 DNA: TGTGCCAGCAGCTGGACAGGTTCGGGCAATCAGCCCCAGCATTTT; CDR3 protein: CASSWTGSGNQPQHF; J gene: TRBJ1-5; D gene: TRBD1; V gene: TRBV5-5; clone size: NA
CDR3 DNA: TGTGCCAGTAGTATACCGACAGGGGGCTTTAGAGACACTGAAGCTTTCTTT; CDR3 protein: CASSIPTGGFRDTEAFF; J gene: TRBJ1-1; D gene: TRBD1; V gene: TRBV19; clone size: NA
CDR3 DNA: TGTGCCACCAGTGCGGGAGGGACCTACAATGAGCAGTTCTTC; CDR3 protein: CATSAGGTYNEQFF; J gene: TRBJ2-1; D gene: TRBD2; V gene: TRBV24-1; clone size: NA
CDR3 DNA: TGTGCAGGAGAGGGTACAGGGGGGAATTCACCCCTCCACTTT; CDR3 protein: CAGEGTGGNSPLHF; J gene: TRBJ1-6; D gene: TRBD1; V gene: TRBV30; clone size: NA
CDR3 DNA: TGTGCCAGCAGCTTTTCGAGGTCCACCGGGGAGCTGTTTTTT; CDR3 protein: CASSFSRSTGELFF; J gene: TRBJ2-2; D gene: NA; V gene: TRBV6-4; clone size: once
CDR3 DNA: TGTGCCAGCAGTTTGGGAGATGAGCAGTTCTTC; CDR3 protein: CASSLGDEQFF; J gene: TRBJ2-1; D gene: NA; V gene: TRBV28; clone size: once
CDR3 DNA: TGTGCCAGCAGTTTGGGGGGGAACCCAGAGACCCAGTACTTC; CDR3 protein: CASSLGGNPETQYF; J gene: TRBJ2-5; D gene: TRBD2; V gene: TRBV28; clone size: NA
CDR3 DNA: TGTGCCAGCAGTCAAACAGGGGGCCTGGGCTACACCTTC; CDR3 protein: CASSQTGGLGYTF; J gene: TRBJ1-2; D gene: TRBD1; V gene: TRBV27; clone size: NA